These 5 T cell receptor beta chains originate from one sample sequenced in a study of blood T cell repertoires in COVID-19. Clones were sequenced by immunoSEQ multiplex PCR, and TCRdb holds only the in-frame ones, with some missing. The profile shows some 250,000 clones, over 75% of them singletons. The material sequenced was peripheral blood. These receptors originate from a man aged 25 to 40 who had recovered from COVID-19.

This sequence joins TRBV18 and TRBJ2-1; 9 bases match TRBD2. The CDR3 loop spans 16 amino acids. The V segment lost 0 bases and the J segment 5 bases; nucleotides outside the gene matches: 5. CDR1 is KGHSH and CDR2 is LQKENI in the germline V gene. The CDR3, as DNA: TGTGCCAGCTCACCACCGATGGCGGGGGGGGACAATGAGCAGTTCTTC. As protein: CASSPPMAGGDNEQFF.

The CDR3 DNA follows: TGTGCCAGGGACAATGCCCGGGCAGATACGCAGTATTTT. This translates into CARDNARADTQYF. The rearrangement joins TRBV6-6 to TRBJ2-3; tentatively, D is TRBD1 (5 bases). The CDR3 loop spans 13 amino acids. Trimming pared 9 bases from V and 4 bases from J, leaving 14 bases between. Germline V gene sequence: CDR1 MNHNY, CDR2 SVGAGI (reference sequence).

The chain joins TRBV2 to TRBJ1-2; no reliable D call. CDR1 is SNHLY and CDR2 is FYNNEI in the germline V gene. The CDR3 contains 13 residues. The V and J ends lost 4 bases and 7 bases respectively, with 13 bases between them. Written as DNA, the CDR3 is TGTGCCAGCAGTGGAGATCAACCGCTTGGCTACACCTTC. Translation: CASSGDQPLGYTF.

The V and J genes are TRBV10-2 and TRBJ1-1; 12 bases align to TRBD1. Germline CDR1 and CDR2: WSHSY and SAAADI. The CDR3 runs to 16 residues. Losses at the gene ends were 1 base for V and 10 bases for J; bases not matched to a gene: 10. CDR3 nucleotide sequence: TGCGCCAGCAGTGAGTTACCGGGACAGGGGGCTTTCGGAGCTTTCTTT. Amino acid sequence: CASSELPGQGAFGAFF.

CDR3 bases: TGTGCCAGCAGCCCACAGGGGTTTGGATCACCCCTCCACTTT. Residues: CASSPQGFGSPLHF. The chain joins TRBV3-1 (or the pseudogene TRBV3-2) to TRBJ1-6; TRBD1 aligns across 7 bases. There are 14 residues in the CDR3. Germline trimming cut 4 bases from V and 10 bases from J; bases unmatched to any gene: 7. Germline V lookup: CDR1 LGHDT, CDR2 YNNKEL (reference sequence).